This T cell receptor beta chain was recovered during a study of a mutant IDH1 vaccine in newly diagnosed glioma (dated by TCRdb to the early 2020s). Context from the whole study: Patients received eight vaccinations in weeks 1, 3, 5, 7, 11, 15, 19 and 23, corresponding to visits V03 through V10. Vaccination started 4-6 weeks after radiotherapy alone, or was given together with temozolomide cycles in the groups whose treatment included chemotherapy. Of the roughly 34 treated patients, 62.5% were male and approximately 40% were female, and a mean age of 40.4 years was recorded. Before enrollment, most patients had been given radiochemotherapy with temozolomide as standard therapy, while the rest had received either radiotherapy alone or temozolomide alone. Peripheral blood was drawn at six visits: V03 (baseline), V05, V07, V10, V12 and V13. For exploratory analyses, longitudinal TCRB deep sequencing was carried out in roughly 23 treated patients wherever samples were available.

V lost 5 bases and J lost 0 bases; the stretch between them is 14 bases long. The CDR3 numbers 15 residues from cysteine through phenylalanine. CDR3 DNA is the only sequence kept; it has 45 bases, read in frame from the first base. Via the germline V gene, CDR1 is SGDLS and CDR2 YYNGEE. The receptor library was made with the immunoSEQ multiplex PCR assay. The hsTCRB Kit was used according to the manufacturer's protocol to amplify rearranged TCR beta chain sequences. Sequencing of TCRB libraries was carried out on an Illumina MiSeq. The original pipeline was this. The kit vendor's proprietary platform handled demultiplexing, trimming and gene mapping. Imported from immuneACCESS, the table was reduced by TCRdb to in-frame sequences with V and J called. These copies leave out some clones; in studies compared against another copy, an unresolved V gene accounts for under half, and the cause of the remainder is not known. V and J calls and clone size come straight from that table; D and trimming were deduced from the DNA. Across this sample there are around 120,000 clones, with roughly 78% seen only once. Together, the top ten hold 4.5% to 5.5% of the sample.

The time point label corresponds to: week 11, during vaccination. Each vaccine dose was 300 ug of a 20-mer mutant IDH1 peptide in Montanide, given subcutaneously with topical imiquimod. The donors had newly diagnosed IDH1-mutant astrocytomas of WHO grade 3 or 4 that showed loss of nuclear ATRX. The samples were drawn from NOA16, a multicentre, single-arm, open-label phase I trial in Germany that tested a mutant IDH1 peptide vaccine in humans for the first time. Genomic DNA for TCRB sequencing was extracted from EDTA blood using the DNeasy Blood and Tissue Kit. For this clone: No cognate antigen has been identified for it. Nothing much larger sits one base from this clone, and base qualities are not available.

Study-level results and caveats: Availability determined which PBMC samples were chosen for TCRB deep sequencing. According to the authors, sample limitations meant that analyses of patient blood samples could not be reproduced. Pseudoprogression appeared unrelated to alterations in the top peripheral T cell clonotypes detected by TCRB sequencing. Vaccine-induced immune responses across multiple MHC alleles were detected in roughly 94% of patients.

The clonotype was recovered from a man aged 35-49 years with glioma. The rearranged segments are TRBV9 and TRBJ1-2, with the D segment identity uncertain. The sequencing used PBMCs, collected from a glioma patient whose treatment included an IDH1 peptide vaccine. CDR3 sequence: CASRLSPVANYGYTF. The nucleotide sequence reads TGTGCCAGCAGACTGTCCCCGGTAGCTAACTATGGCTACACCTTC. Here the CDR3 is joined to the reference TRBV9 and TRBJ1-2 genes, and the full variable domain is: DSGVTQTPKHLITATGQRVTLRCSPRSGDLSVYWYQQSLDQGLQFLIQYYNGEERAKGNILERFSAQQFPDLHSELNLSSLELGDSALYFCASRLSPVANYGYTFGSGTRLTVV.